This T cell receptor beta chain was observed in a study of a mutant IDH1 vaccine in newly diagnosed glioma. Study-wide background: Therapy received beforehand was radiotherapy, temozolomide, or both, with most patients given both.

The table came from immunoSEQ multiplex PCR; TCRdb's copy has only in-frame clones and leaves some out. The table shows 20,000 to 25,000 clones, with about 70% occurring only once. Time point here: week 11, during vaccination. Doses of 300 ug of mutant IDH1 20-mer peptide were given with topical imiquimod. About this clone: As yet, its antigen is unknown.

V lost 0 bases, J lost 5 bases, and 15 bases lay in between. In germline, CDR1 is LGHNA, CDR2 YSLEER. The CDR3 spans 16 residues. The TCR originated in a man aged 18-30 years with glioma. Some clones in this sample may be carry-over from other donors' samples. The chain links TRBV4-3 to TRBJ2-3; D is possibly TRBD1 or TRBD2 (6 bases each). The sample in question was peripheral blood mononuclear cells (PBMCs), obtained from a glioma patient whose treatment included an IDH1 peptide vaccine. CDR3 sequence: CASSQDLRGLKDTQYF. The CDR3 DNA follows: TGCGCCAGCAGCCAAGATCTCCGGGGGCTTAAAGATACGCAGTATTTT.